The sequence of this T cell receptor (beta chain) was determined in a study of neurological immune-mediated disorders. The table lists this clonotype with many counts. Each TCR transcript was tagged with a 10-nucleotide random UMI during 5'RACE. One entry per CDR3 protein, called by TCRdb with MiXCR from the 5' RACE reads. The sample shows around 50,000 distinct CDR3 sequences, around 16% of them seen only once. The study drew its healthy controls from blood bank volunteers in Maryland, USA. The sequenced material came from PBMCs. This TCR derives from a man between 60 and 75 years old in good health.

CDR3 in amino acids: CASSGNRGLGELFF. In nucleotides, the CDR3 is TGTGCCAGCAGCGGAAACAGGGGGCTCGGGGAGCTGTTTTTT. This chain joins TRBV5-5 and TRBJ2-2; TRBD1 agrees at 9 bases. V was pared by 4 bases and J by 7 bases, with 5 bases of the junction left unmatched. This CDR3 has 14 amino acids. Germline lookup yields CDR1 SGHKS and CDR2 YYEKEE (reference sequence).